This TCR beta chain was found in a study of vaccination and CD4 T cells after COVID-19. For this clonotype: Its antigen remains unidentified.

This CDR3 has 16 residues. V was pared by 3 bases and J by 1 base, with 18 bases between. The germline CDR1 and CDR2 sequences are GTSNPN and SVGIG (reference sequence). With the Oncomine TCR Beta short-read assay, DNA from cultured CD4+ T cells was sequenced. TCRdb fed the PCR reads into MiXCR, producing one record per CDR3 protein. The sample includes approximately 8,800 distinct CDR3 sequences, just under 40% of them seen just once. The treatment is: roughly ten-day PBMC culture with coronavirus spike peptide pools or control peptides (ViraFEST assay). Researchers collected the unexposed donor's CD4+ T cells before the COVID-19 pandemic (2011-2018).

The source of this sequence is a human donor in good health. Sequencing input: CD4+ T cells from blood, cultured in vitro. The chain joins TRBV30 to TRBJ1-1, with a tentative D call TRBD1 (5 bases). Written as DNA, the CDR3 is TGTGCCTGGAGAAGGGCAGGGAGCGCGGCGAACACTGAAGCTTTCTTT. Protein product: CAWRRAGSAANTEAFF. Drawing the rest from reference TRBV30 and TRBJ1-1, the complete variable domain is SQTIHQWPATLVQPVGSPLSLECTVEGTSNPNLYWYRQAAGRGLQLLFYSVGIGQISSEVPQNLSASRPQDRQFILSSKKLLLSDSGFYLCAWRRAGSAANTEAFFGQGTRLTVV.